A single sample is the source of the 25 T cell receptor beta chains below, sequenced in a study of T cells in Graves' hyperthyroidism and ophthalmopathy. Amplification yielded TCR beta CDR3 regions, with RNA transcripts as the source. Researchers ran a first-round RT-PCR on the TCR CDR3 using the HTBI primer set. TCRdb re-analysed the multiplex PCR reads in MiXCR, keeping a single row per CDR3 protein. The sample yields 490,000 or so distinct CDR3 sequences, approximately 49% seen once. The source material was peripheral blood or thyroid tissue (not recorded which). The source is an adult woman with Graves' disease, either hyperthyroidism or ophthalmopathy (not recorded which).

The rearrangement joins TRBV7-9 to TRBJ1-1; 9 nucleotides match TRBD1. This CDR3 spans 15 amino acids. Germline V CDR1 and CDR2: SEHNR, FQNEAQ (reference sequence). The V segment lost 6 bases and the J segment 2 bases; nucleotides outside the gene matches: 7. Written as DNA, the CDR3 is TGTGCCAGCAGGACCGGGACAGGGAGAAACACTGAAGCTTTCTTT. This encodes CASRTGTGRNTEAFF.

The chain links TRBV5-6 to TRBJ2-7, with D unclear. Germline V lookup: CDR1 SGHDT, CDR2 YYEEEE. V shed 3 bases and J shed 3 bases, with 10 bases lying between them. The CDR3 spans 13 residues. CDR3 bases: TGTGCCAGCAGCTCTCTCAGTTACTACGAGCAGTACTTC. Translated, it gives CASSSLSYYEQYF.

The sample holds a few counts of this clonotype. The chain employs TRBV19 and TRBJ1-1; TRBD1 agrees at 8 bases. The V segment lost 6 bases and the J segment 0 bases; nucleotides outside the gene matches: 9. This CDR3 is built from 16 residues. Germline V gene data show CDR1 as LNHDA and CDR2 as SQIVND (reference sequence). CDR3 in DNA: TGTGCCAGTAGCCCCTCGACAGGGGCCATGAACACTGAAGCTTTCTTT. Protein sequence: CASSPSTGAMNTEAFF.

The rearrangement joins TRBV12-3 or TRBV12-4 to TRBJ2-5; 8 bases align to TRBD1. Unmatched junction bases numbered 4, after V lost 6 bases and J lost 4 bases. There are 13 residues in the CDR3. CDR3 protein: CASRSTGGETQYF. CDR3 sequence (DNA): TGTGCCAGCAGATCCACAGGGGGAGAGACCCAGTACTTC.

The V gene is TRBV12-3 or TRBV12-4, the J gene TRBJ1-4; 8 nucleotides match TRBD1. The ends lost 4 bases at V and 7 bases at J; junction bases unmatched: 14. The CDR3 is 17 residues long. The CDR3 reads CASSSAYRGDDTEKLFF. CDR3 nucleotide sequence: TGTGCCAGCAGTTCAGCGTACAGGGGGGACGACACTGAAAAACTGTTTTTT.

This chain links TRBV9 with TRBJ1-1, with no clear D. Germline-derived CDR1 and CDR2 are SGDLS and YYNGEE. This CDR3 contains 12 residues. Trimming shortened V by 0 bases and J by 7 bases, and 7 bases separated the two germline ends. CDR3 protein: CASSVGADEAFF. The CDR3 nucleotides read TGTGCCAGCAGCGTAGGAGCAGATGAAGCTTTCTTT.

This clonotype has ten or more counts. The rearrangement joins TRBV4-1 to TRBJ1-2, with D unresolved. Germline V gene lookup returns CDR1 MGHRA and CDR2 YSYEKL. Trimming shortened V by 0 bases and J by 3 bases, and 11 bases separated the two germline ends. CDR3 length: 15 residues. CDR3 residues: CASSQDWVSDYGYTF. Here the CDR3 DNA reads TGCGCCAGCAGCCAAGATTGGGTATCAGACTATGGCTACACCTTC.

This clonotype was seen ten or more times. The CDR3: CASSDPGGNQPQHF. In DNA, the CDR3 is TGTGCCAGCAGTGACCCGGGGGGCAATCAGCCCCAGCATTTT. The chain uses TRBV6-1 and TRBJ1-5; D is possibly TRBD1 (5 bases). Germline lookup yields CDR1 MNHNS and CDR2 SASEGT. This CDR3 is 14 amino acids long. V was cut by 3 bases and J by 2 bases, with 8 bases left in between.

In its sample, this clonotype was seen many times. The chain carries TRBV3-1 and TRBJ1-1; no firm D call. This CDR3 has 12 amino acids. CDR1 is LGHDT and CDR2 is YNNKEL in the germline V gene (reference sequence). Deletions cut 2 bases from V and 0 bases from J, with 1 base between. CDR3 amino acids: CASSQMNTEAFF. The CDR3 DNA sequence: TGTGCCAGCAGCCAAATGAACACTGAAGCTTTCTTT.

The chain recombines TRBV20-1 with TRBJ2-7; perhaps TRBD1 as D (6 bases). The CDR3 consists of 14 residues. CDR1 is DFQATT and CDR2 is SNEGSKA in the germline V gene (reference sequence). Trimming took 4 bases from V and 2 from J, leaving 15 bases between them. The CDR3 DNA is TGCAGTGCTACCCGTCGGGACACCGCCTACGAGCAGTACTTC. It encodes CSATRRDTAYEQYF.

This clonotype was picked up a small number of times. The rearrangement joins TRBV25-1 to TRBJ2-7, with a tentative D call TRBD1 (6 bases). Trimming cost V 4 bases and J 7 bases, with 14 bases left between them. This CDR3 contains 13 residues. CDR1 is MGHDK, CDR2 SYGVNS, per germline. CDR3 coding DNA: TGTGCCAGCAGTGCACCGGGACACAAAGAGCAGTACTTC. Translation: CASSAPGHKEQYF.

This clonotype was recorded at least ten times. The rearrangement uses TRBV6-1 and TRBJ2-7, with D uncertain. The germline CDR1 and CDR2 sequences are MNHNS and SASEGT. The CDR3 totals 12 residues. V lost 7 bases to trimming and J lost 3 bases, with 10 bases between them. The CDR3 sequence: CASKADLYEQYF. For the CDR3, the DNA is TGTGCCAGCAAGGCGGATCTCTACGAGCAGTACTTC.

This clonotype was seen repeatedly, ten times or more. The chain joins TRBV5-1 to TRBJ1-5; 8 bases align to TRBD1. CDR1 SGHRS and CDR2 YFSETQ come from the germline V gene. V lost 5 bases to trimming and J lost 1 base; unmatched junction nucleotides: 5. The CDR3 is made up of 15 amino acids. This chain's CDR3 is CASRPDRGSNQPQHF. DNA of the CDR3: TGCGCCAGCAGACCCGACAGGGGAAGCAATCAGCCCCAGCATTTT.

This chain links TRBV29-1 with TRBJ2-7; TRBD2 aligns across 11 bases. Gene TRBJ2-5 matches the end of the DNA better, so the J call may be wrong. CDR1 SQVTM and CDR2 ANQGSEA come from the germline V gene. This CDR3 is built from 14 residues. CDR3 region: CSVEGSGRAETQYF. DNA for the CDR3: TGCAGCGTTGAAGGTAGCGGGAGGGCAGAGACCCAGTACTTC.

There are many counts of this clonotype. The chain has TRBV7-2 and TRBJ2-5; TRBD1 might be the D (6 bases). Germline V gene lookup returns CDR1 SGHTA and CDR2 FQGNSA. The CDR3 length is 14 residues. Deletions cut 5 bases from V and 1 base from J, with 11 bases between. The CDR3, as DNA: TGTGCCAGCAGCCGACCAGGGGCCCAAGAGACCCAGTACTTC. Its translation: CASSRPGAQETQYF. The full variable domain, with the rest looked up from reference TRBV7-2 and TRBJ2-5, is GAGVSQSPSNKVTEKGKDVELRCDPISGHTALYWYRQSLGQGLEFLIYFQGNSAPDKSGLPSDRFSAERTGGSVSTLTIQRTQQEDSAVYLCASSRPGAQETQYFGPGTRLLVL.

This rearrangement joins TRBV7-9 to TRBJ2-7; 13 bases map to TRBD2. The CDR3 runs 17 residues. Germline V gene lookup returns CDR1 SEHNR and CDR2 FQNEAQ (reference sequence). V was pared by 5 bases and J by 3 bases, with 10 bases of the junction left unmatched. In DNA, the CDR3 is TGTGCCAGCAGCCCCGGACTAGCGGGAGAGTATAGCTACGAGCAGTACTTC. This codes for CASSPGLAGEYSYEQYF.

This clonotype has more than one count but fewer than ten. V is TRBV20-1 and J is TRBJ2-7; 9 positions agree with TRBD2. V was pared by 5 bases and J by 3 bases, with 5 bases of the junction left unmatched. The CDR3 is 13 amino acids. Germline-derived CDR1 and CDR2 are DFQATT and SNEGSKA (reference sequence). Written as DNA, the CDR3 is TGCAGTGCTCCTGCAGCGGGAGGCTACGAGCAGTACTTC. As protein: CSAPAAGGYEQYF.

At least ten counts were recorded for this clonotype. V and J are TRBV29-1 and TRBJ2-5; a weak D match, TRBD1 (6 bases). CDR3 length: 14 amino acids. Germline values: CDR1 SQVTM, CDR2 ANQGSEA. Trimming took off 0 bases at V and 4 bases at J, with 12 bases between the two ends. This chain's CDR3 is CSVEDRGGGETQYF. CDR3 sequence (DNA): TGCAGCGTTGAAGATCGAGGGGGTGGAGAGACCCAGTACTTC.

CDR3 region: CASSLLASSSYEQYF. CDR3 DNA: TGTGCCAGCAGCCTACTGGCGTCCAGCTCCTACGAGCAGTACTTC. The chain employs TRBV7-2 and TRBJ2-7, with D uncertain. Germline assignment: CDR1 SGHTA and CDR2 FQGNSA. Trimming took off 5 bases at V and 0 bases at J, with 14 bases between the two ends. CDR3 length: 15 residues.

J is TRBJ1-1 and V is TRBV7-9, with a possible D match to TRBD1 (5 bases). Trimming took 1 base from V and 5 from J, leaving 11 bases between them. CDR1 and CDR2 (germline): SEHNR, FQNEAQ (reference sequence). The CDR3 totals 14 residues. CDR3 nucleotide sequence: TGTGCCAGCAGCTTAGTGGGGGATTGGACTGAAGCTTTCTTT. Its protein product is CASSLVGDWTEAFF.

The CDR3 DNA follows: TGTGCCAGCAGCGCCGGGGACGTAGGAACCCCCTACGAGCAGTACTTC. The encoded protein is CASSAGDVGTPYEQYF. The genes are TRBV9 and TRBJ2-7, with D possibly being TRBD1 or TRBD2 (5 bases each). The V end lost 3 bases, the J end lost 2 bases, and 18 bases lay between the germline ends. CDR1 is SGDLS and CDR2 is YYNGEE in the germline V gene. The CDR3 totals 16 residues.

This clonotype showed up many times. The gene calls are TRBV20-1 and TRBJ2-7; TRBD2 agrees at 9 bases. The V gene end was trimmed by 4 bases and the J gene end by 2 bases; junction bases not matched to a gene: 3. Germline-derived CDR1 and CDR2 are DFQATT and SNEGSKA (reference sequence). This CDR3 is built from 13 residues. CDR3 region: CSAIGGRAYEQYF. DNA of the CDR3: TGCAGTGCTATCGGCGGGAGGGCCTACGAGCAGTACTTC.

The V call is TRBV25-1, the J call TRBJ1-2; D is possibly TRBD1 (6 bases). Germline CDR1 MGHDK, CDR2 SYGVNS. There are 18 residues in the CDR3. Deletions cut 1 base from V and 6 bases from J, with 24 bases between. In DNA form, the CDR3 reads TGTGCCAGCAGTGAATCGACCCGGGACACTTCCGGGGACGATGGCTACACCTTC. It is translated as CASSESTRDTSGDDGYTF.

This chain joins TRBV4-1 and TRBJ1-1, with D perhaps TRBD1 (5 bases). Germline values: CDR1 MGHRA, CDR2 YSYEKL. V lost 2 bases and J 6 bases, leaving 13 bases between the germline ends. The CDR3 totals 14 residues. The CDR3 region is CASSQPLRGAEAFF. The CDR3 nucleotides read TGCGCCAGCAGCCAACCCCTTCGGGGCGCTGAAGCTTTCTTT.

Concerning this clonotype itself: Given a much more abundant clone one base away, this may be a read error. The chain links TRBV5-4 to TRBJ2-7; the D is unclear. The germline CDR1 and CDR2 sequences are SGHNT and YYREEE (reference sequence). The CDR3 contains 13 residues. CDR3 amino acids: CASSSTRSYELYF. In nucleotides, the CDR3 is TGTGCCAGCAGCTCAACTCGCTCCTACGAGCTGTACTTC.